This T cell receptor beta chain was identified during a study of blood T cell repertoires in COVID-19 (dated by TCRdb to about 2020). Broadly, across the study: Collaborator samples came from the United States, Italy and Spain and covered acute and convalescent phases of COVID-19. The material from the prospective study consisted of cDNA or gDNA derived from T cells, B-cell-depleted T cells, or PBMCs. Subjects who had been exposed to COVID-19, were actively infected with it, or had recovered from it provided the deeply sampled blood TCRbeta repertoires that made up the dataset. The repertoires were made available in a free public database intended to serve as a resource for research on the immune response to SARS-CoV-2. Samples were obtained from the ongoing ImmuneRACE study (first 160 participants) and from over a thousand subjects provided by 6 global collaborators. Sample metadata almost always included a de-identified subject ID, COVID-19 status, age in years and sex. Where available, HLA class I and class II types were taken from metadata supplied by the sample provider and were not determined by assay-based typing.

TCRbeta CDR3 regions were amplified from genomic DNA using the immunoSEQ Assay, a bias-controlled multiplex PCR. The study's processing was this. Nucleated cell counts per sample were estimated from amplification of reference gene primers within the assay. To quantify the absolute abundance of each unique TCRbeta CDR3 rearrangement, sequence reads were collapsed and filtered. For each sample, productive Simpson clonality was calculated by taking the square root of Simpson's diversity index across productive rearrangements. This is the immuneACCESS table as TCRdb keeps it, with only in-frame sequences that have V and J called. A part of the clones is gone; compared with another copy, unresolved V genes explain less than half, and the rest is unexplained. The D gene and trimming were derived from the DNA, and the V and J assignments and clone size from that table. Across this sample there are 130,000 to 150,000 clones, with approximately 91% seen only once. Approximately 2.4% of the sample rests with the top ten.

General findings and caveats noted by the study authors: The quantity of clinical and demographic metadata differed by source and by participant and was supplied without curation.

The collaborating institutions used their own protocols to collect whole blood in K2EDTA tubes. For TCRbeta analysis, collaborators shipped samples as frozen whole blood, isolated PBMCs, or DNA extracted from either of those sample types. Inclusive of the bounding cysteine and phenylalanine, the CDR3 is 15 residues long. Of the read, only the CDR3 DNA is kept; its 45 bases are in frame from base 1. Taken from the germline V gene, the CDR1 and CDR2 loops are SGHTA and FQGTGA. The V end loses 4 bases and the J end loses 4 bases, and a stretch of 13 bases separates them. On this clone: The antigen this receptor binds is unknown. No clone much larger than this one lies a single base away; base qualities are absent.

The sequence was obtained from a human donor in a cohort sampled during active COVID-19. The V and J segments used are TRBV7-3 and TRBJ2-2; TRBD2 might be the D gene, on 6 matching bases. Sequencing was performed on peripheral blood. The CDR3 protein sequence reads: CASSSNRGSTGELFF. The DNA sequence is as follows: TGTGCCAGCAGCTCTAACCGGGGGAGCACCGGGGAGCTGTTTTTT.